This T cell receptor beta chain was found in a study of blood T cell repertoires in COVID-19 (dated by TCRdb to about 2020). Regarding the complete study: Samples from collaborators originated in the United States, Italy and Spain and spanned both the acute and convalescent phases of COVID-19. The material from the prospective study consisted of cDNA or gDNA derived from T cells, B-cell-depleted T cells, or PBMCs. Deeply sampled blood TCRbeta repertoires from subjects exposed to, actively infected with, or recovered from COVID-19 were included in the dataset. The repertoires were released in a freely available public database intended as a resource for research on the immune response to SARS-CoV-2. The samples were drawn from the first 160 participants of the ongoing ImmuneRACE study and from 1,200 or so subjects provided by 6 global collaborators. A de-identified subject ID, COVID-19 status, age in years and sex were almost always included in the sample metadata. Where available, HLA class I and class II types were taken from metadata supplied by the sample provider and were not determined by assay-based typing. Results and caveats for the whole study, not just this receptor: The quantity of clinical and demographic metadata differed by source and by participant and was supplied without curation.

CDR1 is given as LNHDA and CDR2 as SQIVND, both from the germline V gene (reference sequence). The CDR3 starts with the cysteine, ends with the phenylalanine, and has 14 residues. CDR3 DNA is the only sequence kept; it has 42 bases, read in frame from the first base. Trimming at the junction amounts to 4 bases on V and 2 bases on J, and the germline ends lie 11 bases apart. To note about this clone: Its antigen is not yet known. No base quality information exists; no much larger clone differs at one position. In the same sample, other DNA sequences code for this CDR3.

TCRbeta CDR3 regions were amplified from genomic DNA by means of the immunoSEQ Assay, a bias-controlled multiplex PCR. Per the authors' processing: The number of nucleated cells in each sample was estimated from the amplification of reference gene primers within the assay. To quantify the absolute abundance of each unique TCRbeta CDR3 rearrangement, sequence reads were collapsed and filtered. Productive Simpson clonality was computed per sample as the square root of Simpson's diversity index over productive rearrangements. This is the immuneACCESS table as TCRdb keeps it, with only in-frame sequences that have V and J called. A part of the clones is gone; compared with another copy, unresolved V genes explain less than half, and the rest is unexplained. The D gene and trimming were derived from the DNA, and the V and J assignments and clone size from that table. The table for this sample lists about 210,000 clones; 81% of them were counted only once. The ten largest clonotypes hold 8% to 9% of the sample.

Participants in the prospective study were enrolled through a virtual design, were aged roughly 18 to 100 years, and lived in roughly 26 United States geographic areas. In the prospective study, participants were assigned to cohorts based on the clinical history participants reported in a screening survey and a study questionnaire. In the prospective study, whole blood, serum and a nasopharyngeal or oropharyngeal swab were collected from each participant by mobile phlebotomists. Prospective study participants could optionally give additional blood draws and questionnaires over an approximately 2-month period. Before DNA extraction, prospective study blood samples were shipped either frozen or at room temperature.

Source material: PBMCs or T cells enriched from blood (not recorded which). The rearrangement combines TRBV19 with TRBJ2-5; 5 matching bases give a weak D call of TRBD2. The TCR was taken from a woman aged 45-59 years with acute COVID-19. The CDR3 here reads CASSTGIFQETQYF. Read as DNA, the sequence is TGTGCCAGTAGTACGGGGATTTTTCAAGAGACCCAGTACTTC.